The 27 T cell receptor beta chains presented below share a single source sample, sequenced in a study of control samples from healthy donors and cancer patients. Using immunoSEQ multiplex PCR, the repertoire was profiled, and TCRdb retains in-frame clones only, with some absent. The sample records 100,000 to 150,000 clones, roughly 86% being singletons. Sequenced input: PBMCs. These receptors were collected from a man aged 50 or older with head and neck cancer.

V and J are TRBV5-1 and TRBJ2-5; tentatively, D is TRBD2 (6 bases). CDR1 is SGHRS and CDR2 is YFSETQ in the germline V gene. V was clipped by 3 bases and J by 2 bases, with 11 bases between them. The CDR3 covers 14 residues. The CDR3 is CASSSGAVQETQYF. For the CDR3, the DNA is TGCGCCAGCAGCTCGGGAGCGGTTCAAGAGACCCAGTACTTC.

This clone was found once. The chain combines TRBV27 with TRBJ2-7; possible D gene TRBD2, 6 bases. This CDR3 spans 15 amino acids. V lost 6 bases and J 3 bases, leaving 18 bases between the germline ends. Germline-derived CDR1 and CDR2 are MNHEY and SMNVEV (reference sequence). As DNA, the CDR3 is TGTGCCAGCAGGGACCTTTTGCGGGATCACTACGAGCAGTACTTC. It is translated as CASRDLLRDHYEQYF.

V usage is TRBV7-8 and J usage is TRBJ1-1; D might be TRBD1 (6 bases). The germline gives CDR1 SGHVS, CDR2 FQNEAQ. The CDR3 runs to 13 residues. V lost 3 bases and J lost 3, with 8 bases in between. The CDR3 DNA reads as TGTGCCAGCAGCTTTTCAGGGGACACTGAAGCTTTCTTT. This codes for CASSFSGDTEAFF.

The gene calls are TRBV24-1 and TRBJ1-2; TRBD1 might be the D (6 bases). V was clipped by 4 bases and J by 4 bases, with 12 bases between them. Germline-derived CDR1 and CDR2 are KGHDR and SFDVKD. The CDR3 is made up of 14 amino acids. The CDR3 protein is CATSDGGQPYGYTF. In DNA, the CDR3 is TGTGCCACCAGTGACGGAGGACAGCCCTATGGCTACACCTTC.

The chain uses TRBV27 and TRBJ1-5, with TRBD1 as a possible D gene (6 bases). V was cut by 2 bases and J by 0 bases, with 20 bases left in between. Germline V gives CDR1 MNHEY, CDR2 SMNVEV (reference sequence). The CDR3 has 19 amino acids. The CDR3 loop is CASSLTAGVAGNSNQPQHF. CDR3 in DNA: TGTGCCAGCAGTTTAACGGCAGGGGTCGCCGGGAATAGCAATCAGCCCCAGCATTTT.

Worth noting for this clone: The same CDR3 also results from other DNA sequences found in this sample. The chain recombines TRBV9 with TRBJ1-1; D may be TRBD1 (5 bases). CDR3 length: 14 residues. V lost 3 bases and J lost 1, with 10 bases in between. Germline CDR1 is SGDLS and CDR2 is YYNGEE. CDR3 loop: CASSATGGNTEAFF. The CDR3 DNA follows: TGTGCCAGCAGCGCGACGGGGGGGAACACTGAAGCTTTCTTT.

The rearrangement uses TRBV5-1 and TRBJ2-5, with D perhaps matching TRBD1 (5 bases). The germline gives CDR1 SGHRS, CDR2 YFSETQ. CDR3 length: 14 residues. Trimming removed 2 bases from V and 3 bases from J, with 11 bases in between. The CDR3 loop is CASSLGREKETQYF. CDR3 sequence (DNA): TGCGCCAGCAGCTTAGGCAGGGAAAAAGAGACCCAGTACTTC.

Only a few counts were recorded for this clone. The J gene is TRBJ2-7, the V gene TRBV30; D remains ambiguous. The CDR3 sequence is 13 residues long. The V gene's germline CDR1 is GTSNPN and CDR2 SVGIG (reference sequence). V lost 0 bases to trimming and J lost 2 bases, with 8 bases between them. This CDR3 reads CAWSVGEAYEQYF. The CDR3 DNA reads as TGTGCCTGGAGTGTTGGTGAAGCCTACGAGCAGTACTTC.

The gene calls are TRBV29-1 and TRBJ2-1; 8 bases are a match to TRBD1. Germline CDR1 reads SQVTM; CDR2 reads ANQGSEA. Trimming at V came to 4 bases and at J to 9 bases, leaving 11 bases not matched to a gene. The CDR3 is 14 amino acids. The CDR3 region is CSVVLDREWVEQFF. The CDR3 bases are TGCAGCGTTGTCCTGGACAGGGAGTGGGTTGAGCAGTTCTTC.

DNA for the CDR3: TGTGCCAGCAGACACAGGCGGAAGCTTTTAAATGAGCAGTTCTTC. This codes for CASRHRRKLLNEQFF. The chain couples TRBV28 to TRBJ2-1; TRBD1 might be the D (5 bases). V was shortened by 6 bases and J by 7 bases, with 19 bases between the two germline ends. This CDR3 contains 15 residues. Germline V CDR1 and CDR2: MDHEN, SYDVKM.

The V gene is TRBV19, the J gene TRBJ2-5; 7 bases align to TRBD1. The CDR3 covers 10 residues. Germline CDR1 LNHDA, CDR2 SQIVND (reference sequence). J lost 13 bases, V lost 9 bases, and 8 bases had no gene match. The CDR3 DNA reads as TGTGCCAGCGGTAGGGACAGAATGTACTTC. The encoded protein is CASGRDRMYF.

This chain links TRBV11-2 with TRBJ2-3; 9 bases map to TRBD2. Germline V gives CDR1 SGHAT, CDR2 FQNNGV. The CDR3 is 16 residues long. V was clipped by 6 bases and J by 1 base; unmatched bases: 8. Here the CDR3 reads CASRLMGGGGTDTQYF. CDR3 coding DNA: TGTGCCAGCAGGCTAATGGGCGGGGGGGGCACAGATACGCAGTATTTT.

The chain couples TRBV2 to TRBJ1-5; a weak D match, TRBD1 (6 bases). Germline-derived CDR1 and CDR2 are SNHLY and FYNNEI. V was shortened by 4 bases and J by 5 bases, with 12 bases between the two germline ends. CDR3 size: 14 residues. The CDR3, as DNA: TGTGCCAGCAGTGGAGACAGGCAGTATCAGCCCCAGCATTTT. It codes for CASSGDRQYQPQHF.

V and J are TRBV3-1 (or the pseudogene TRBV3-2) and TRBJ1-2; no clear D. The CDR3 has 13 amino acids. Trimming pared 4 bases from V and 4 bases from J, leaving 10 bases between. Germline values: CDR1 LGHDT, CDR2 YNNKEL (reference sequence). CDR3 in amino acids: CASSPEGSYGYTF. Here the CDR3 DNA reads TGTGCCAGCAGCCCAGAGGGCAGCTATGGCTACACCTTC.

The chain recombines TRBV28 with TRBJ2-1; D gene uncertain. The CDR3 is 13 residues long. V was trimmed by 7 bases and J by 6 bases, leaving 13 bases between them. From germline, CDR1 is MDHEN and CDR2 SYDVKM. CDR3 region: CASIQAGTNEQFF. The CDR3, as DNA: TGTGCCAGCATCCAAGCCGGCACCAATGAGCAGTTCTTC.

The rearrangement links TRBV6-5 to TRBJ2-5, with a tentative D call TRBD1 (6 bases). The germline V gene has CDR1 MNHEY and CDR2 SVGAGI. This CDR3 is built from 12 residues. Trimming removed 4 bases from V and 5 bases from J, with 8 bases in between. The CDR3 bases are TGTGCCAGCAGTTGGGGGCCCGAGACCCAGTACTTC. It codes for CASSWGPETQYF.

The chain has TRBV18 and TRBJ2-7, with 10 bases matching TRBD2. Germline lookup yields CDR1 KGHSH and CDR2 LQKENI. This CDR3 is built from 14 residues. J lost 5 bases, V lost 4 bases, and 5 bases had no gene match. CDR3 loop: CASSRTSGENEQYF. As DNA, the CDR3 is TGTGCCAGCTCACGCACTAGCGGGGAGAACGAGCAGTACTTC.

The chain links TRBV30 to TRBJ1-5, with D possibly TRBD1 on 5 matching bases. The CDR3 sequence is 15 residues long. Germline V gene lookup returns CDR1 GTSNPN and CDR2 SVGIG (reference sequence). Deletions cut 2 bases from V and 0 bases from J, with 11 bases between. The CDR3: CAWSQGGYSNQPQHF. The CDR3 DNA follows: TGTGCCTGGAGTCAGGGAGGGTATAGCAATCAGCCCCAGCATTTT.

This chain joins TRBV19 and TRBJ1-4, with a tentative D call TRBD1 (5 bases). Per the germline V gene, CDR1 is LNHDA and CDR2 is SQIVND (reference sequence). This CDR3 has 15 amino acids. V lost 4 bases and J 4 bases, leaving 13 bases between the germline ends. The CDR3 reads CASSNLRQLNEKLFF. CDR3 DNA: TGTGCCAGTAGTAATTTGCGACAGCTTAATGAAAAACTGTTTTTT.

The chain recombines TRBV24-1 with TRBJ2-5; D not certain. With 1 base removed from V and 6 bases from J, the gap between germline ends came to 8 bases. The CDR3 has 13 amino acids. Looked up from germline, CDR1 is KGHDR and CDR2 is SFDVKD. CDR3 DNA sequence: TGTGCCACCAGTGATTTTGGAGACAAGACCCAGTACTTC. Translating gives CATSDFGDKTQYF.

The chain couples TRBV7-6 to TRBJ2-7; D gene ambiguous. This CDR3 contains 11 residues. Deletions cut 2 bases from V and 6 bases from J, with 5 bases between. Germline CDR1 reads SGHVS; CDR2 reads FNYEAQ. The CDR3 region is CASSLSSEQYF. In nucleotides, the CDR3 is TGTGCCAGCAGCTTATCGAGCGAGCAGTACTTC.

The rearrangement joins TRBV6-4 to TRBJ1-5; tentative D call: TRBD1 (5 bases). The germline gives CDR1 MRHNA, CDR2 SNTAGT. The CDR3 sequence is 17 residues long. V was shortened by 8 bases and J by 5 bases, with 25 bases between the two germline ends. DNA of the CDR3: TGTGCCAGCCCCGATCCCCCTCGGGGACGACTCCATCAGCCCCAGCATTTT. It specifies CASPDPPRGRLHQPQHF.

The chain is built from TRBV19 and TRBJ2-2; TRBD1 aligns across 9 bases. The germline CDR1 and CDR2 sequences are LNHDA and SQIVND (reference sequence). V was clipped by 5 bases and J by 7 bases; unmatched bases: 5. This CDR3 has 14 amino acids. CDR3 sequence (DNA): TGTGCCAGTAGTTCACGACAGGGGGACGGGGAGCTGTTTTTT. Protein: CASSSRQGDGELFF. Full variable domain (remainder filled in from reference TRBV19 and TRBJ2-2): DGGITQSPKYLFRKEGQNVTLSCEQNLNHDAMYWYRQDPGQGLRLIYYSQIVNDFQKGDIAEGYSVSREKKESFPLTVTSAQKNPTAFYLCASSSRQGDGELFFGEGSRLTVL.

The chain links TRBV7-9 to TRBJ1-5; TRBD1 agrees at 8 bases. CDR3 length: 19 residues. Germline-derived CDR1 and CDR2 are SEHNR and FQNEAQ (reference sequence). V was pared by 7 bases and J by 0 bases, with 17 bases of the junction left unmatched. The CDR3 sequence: CASKRGGQGRRHSNQPQHF. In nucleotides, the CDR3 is TGTGCCAGCAAACGAGGCGGACAGGGTCGACGGCATAGCAATCAGCCCCAGCATTTT.

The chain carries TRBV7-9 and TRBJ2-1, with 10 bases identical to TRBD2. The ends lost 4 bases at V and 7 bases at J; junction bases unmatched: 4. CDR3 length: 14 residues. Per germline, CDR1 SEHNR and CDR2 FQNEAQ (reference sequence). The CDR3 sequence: CASSSSGSGNEQFF. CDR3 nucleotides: TGTGCCAGCAGCTCTAGCGGGAGCGGTAATGAGCAGTTCTTC.

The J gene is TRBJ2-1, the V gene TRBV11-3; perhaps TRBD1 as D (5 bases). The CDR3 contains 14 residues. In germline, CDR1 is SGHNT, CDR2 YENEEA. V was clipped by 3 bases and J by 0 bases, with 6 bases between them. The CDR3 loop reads CASSFQGSYNEQFF. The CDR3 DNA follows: TGTGCCAGCAGCTTTCAGGGCTCCTACAATGAGCAGTTCTTC.

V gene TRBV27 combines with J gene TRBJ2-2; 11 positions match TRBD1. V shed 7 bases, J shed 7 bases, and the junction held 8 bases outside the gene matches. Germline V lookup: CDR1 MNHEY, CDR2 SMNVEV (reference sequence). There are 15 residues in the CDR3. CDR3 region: CASTFRTGGGGELFF. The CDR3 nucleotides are TGTGCCAGCACCTTTAGGACAGGGGGCGGCGGGGAGCTGTTTTTT.